The subject of this entry is one TCR beta chain. What it binds is not known. Trimming removed 3 bases from V and 4 bases from J, with 7 bases in between. The CDR3 covers 14 residues. CDR1 and CDR2 from the germline V gene are MDHEN and SYDVKM. This record belongs to a study of CD8+ T cells in alopecia areata. Study results and caveats: Among the 100 top clones, expanded CD8+ clones, like scalp clonality, were significantly decreased by tofacitinib.

Treatment indicated: oral pan-JAK inhibitor, 5-10 mg twice daily. PBMCs, the starting material, were the source of sorted CD4+ and CD8+ T cells. Reverse transcription of extracted RNA yielded cDNA, which provided the sequencing template. Clones were read by immunoSEQ multiplex PCR, and TCRdb kept only the in-frame ones, dropping some. The sample lists about 290,000 clones; roughly 60% were seen once. The receptor comes from a human donor with alopecia areata. J is TRBJ2-6 and V is TRBV28; no definite D call. The starting material was CD4+ T cells sorted from blood, obtained at week 24, from a patient treated with tofacitinib. The CDR3 sequence is CASSFGPGANVLTF. In DNA, the CDR3 is TGTGCCAGCAGTTTTGGACCAGGGGCCAACGTCCTGACTTTC.